One and the same sample provided the 18 T cell receptor beta chains below, sequenced in a study of blood T cell repertoires in COVID-19. Only in-frame clones appear in the TCRdb table, and some are missing; sequencing was by immunoSEQ multiplex PCR. This sample has tens of thousands of clones; 80% to 85% occur once, and the top ten carry around 30%. Sequencing used peripheral blood. The receptors come from a human donor in a cohort sampled during active COVID-19.

The gene calls are TRBV11-1 and TRBJ1-2; 9 bases are a match to TRBD1. After removal of 7 bases from V and 8 bases from J, the junction contained 8 bases not matched to a gene. Germline CDR1 SGHAT, CDR2 FQDESV (reference sequence). CDR3 length: 13 amino acids. In nucleotides, the CDR3 is TGTGCCAGCACCGTACAGGGGGCAGGAGGCTACACCTTC. Translated, it gives CASTVQGAGGYTF.

The chain links TRBV27 to TRBJ2-7; perhaps TRBD2 as D (6 bases). The CDR3 extends over 16 amino acids. Germline CDR1 is MNHEY and CDR2 is SMNVEV (reference sequence). The V and J ends lost 4 bases and 1 base respectively, with 17 bases between them. As DNA, the CDR3 is TGTGCCAGCAGTTACCCCTCCGGGGGTGGTTCCTACGAGCAGTACTTC. This encodes CASSYPSGGGSYEQYF.

The chain has TRBV19 and TRBJ1-2; D uncertain. Germline V gene lookup returns CDR1 LNHDA and CDR2 SQIVND (reference sequence). Trimming took 4 bases from V and 4 from J, leaving 13 bases between them. The CDR3 loop spans 14 amino acids. The CDR3: CASSTGGRTYGYTF. The DNA for the CDR3 is TGTGCCAGTAGTACGGGAGGACGGACCTATGGCTACACCTTC.

The chain combines TRBV9 with TRBJ2-5; 7 nucleotides match TRBD1. The CDR3 sequence is 15 residues long. V was pared by 0 bases and J by 4 bases, with 6 bases of the junction left unmatched. The V gene's germline CDR1 is SGDLS and CDR2 YYNGEE. CDR3 sequence (DNA): TGTGCCAGCAGCGTAGTTTCGACAGGGCTAGAGACCCAGTACTTC. Protein sequence: CASSVVSTGLETQYF.

The chain is built from TRBV5-6 and TRBJ2-5; TRBD1 is a possible D gene (6 bases). The CDR3 is 14 amino acids. The germline V gene encodes CDR1 SGHDT and CDR2 YYEEEE. V was trimmed by 4 bases and J by 3 bases, leaving 13 bases between them. The CDR3 sequence: CASSPWTAEETQYF. Here the CDR3 DNA reads TGTGCCAGCAGCCCCTGGACAGCCGAAGAGACCCAGTACTTC.

This chain's CDR3 is CASSLTGTDYGYTF. CDR3 DNA: TGTGCCAGCAGCCTGACCGGGACAGACTATGGCTACACCTTC. The genes are TRBV5-5 and TRBJ1-2; 7 bases are a match to TRBD1. Trimming removed 4 bases from V and 3 bases from J; junction bases left unmatched: 6. CDR3 length: 14 amino acids. Germline assignment: CDR1 SGHKS and CDR2 YYEKEE (reference sequence).

This clone was found many times. V is TRBV3-1 (or the pseudogene TRBV3-2) and J is TRBJ2-3; 7 nucleotides match TRBD2. From germline, CDR1 is LGHDT and CDR2 YNNKEL (reference sequence). V shed 4 bases and J 2 bases; nucleotides not matched to a gene: 9. There are 16 residues in the CDR3. The CDR3 DNA is TGTGCCAGCAGCCGCAAGCGGGGATCATACACAGATACGCAGTATTTT. Translated: CASSRKRGSYTDTQYF.

V is TRBV15 and J is TRBJ2-3; D is possibly TRBD1 (6 bases). The CDR3 extends over 13 amino acids. Germline CDR1 is LNHNV and CDR2 is YYDKDF (reference sequence). The V end was cut by 3 bases, the J end by 4 bases, with 8 bases between. CDR3 sequence (DNA): TGTGCCACCAGCAGTCAGGGGCCAGATACGCAGTATTTT. Residues: CATSSQGPDTQYF.

This chain uses TRBV6-2 or TRBV6-3 with TRBJ2-7; perhaps TRBD2 as D (7 bases). The CDR3 length is 16 residues. Germline CDR1 MNHEY, CDR2 SVGEGT. V was clipped by 4 bases and J by 2 bases, with 18 bases between them. The CDR3 sequence is CASSLPRGASAYEQYF. The DNA for the CDR3 is TGTGCCAGCAGTTTACCTCGGGGGGCATCAGCCTACGAGCAGTACTTC.

This clone was detected only once. This rearrangement joins TRBV2 to TRBJ1-4; 8 nucleotides agree with TRBD1. CDR3 size: 15 residues. CDR1 is SNHLY, CDR2 FYNNEI, per germline. With 5 bases clipped from V and 7 bases from J, the junction kept 9 bases outside the gene matches. The chain's CDR3 is CASSYDRGSVEKLFF. DNA of the CDR3: TGTGCCAGCAGTTATGACAGGGGAAGTGTTGAAAAACTGTTTTTT.

This rearrangement joins TRBV7-9 to TRBJ2-7, with 10 bases lining up with TRBD2. The CDR3 has 15 amino acids. Germline V lookup: CDR1 SEHNR, CDR2 FQNEAQ (reference sequence). V dropped 5 bases and J dropped 7; count of bases not matched to a gene: 11. The CDR3 nucleotides read TGTGCCAGCAGCACCACCCTAGCGGGGGCGGGGGAGCAGTACTTC. Its protein is CASSTTLAGAGEQYF.

The V gene is TRBV25-1, the J gene TRBJ1-1; unclear D gene. CDR3 size: 14 residues. With 2 bases removed from V and 4 bases from J, the gap between germline ends came to 11 bases. Germline CDR1 MGHDK, CDR2 SYGVNS. The CDR3 DNA follows: TGTGCCAGCAGTGAAGGTGCAGGCCTCACTGAAGCTTTCTTT. As protein: CASSEGAGLTEAFF.

The chain employs TRBV7-9 and TRBJ1-2; D unresolved. Looked up from germline, CDR1 is SEHNR and CDR2 is FQNEAQ (reference sequence). V dropped 8 bases and J dropped 0 bases, with 19 bases sitting between them. The CDR3 is made up of 16 amino acids. The CDR3 spells CASLVFGSEANYGYTF. The CDR3, as DNA: TGTGCCAGCCTTGTGTTCGGCTCGGAGGCTAACTATGGCTACACCTTC.

The gene calls are TRBV2 and TRBJ2-5, with a weak D call TRBD1 (7 bases). The CDR3 spans 11 residues. The V gene lost 6 bases and the J gene lost 7 bases, with 9 bases spanning the gap. Germline CDR1 is SNHLY and CDR2 is FYNNEI. The CDR3 is CASSQGGTQYF. The DNA of the CDR3 is TGTGCCAGCAGCCAGGGGGGGACCCAGTACTTC.

This clone has a handful of counts. The V call is TRBV6-1, the J call TRBJ2-7, with a weak D call TRBD2 (6 bases). Germline CDR1 reads MNHNS; CDR2 reads SASEGT. This CDR3 is 13 amino acids long. The germline V and J ends were trimmed by 1 base and 6 bases, with 10 bases remaining between them. CDR3 amino acids: CASSEGRGREQYF. CDR3 DNA: TGTGCCAGCAGTGAAGGGAGGGGCCGCGAGCAGTACTTC.

The CDR3 DNA is TGTGCCAGCAGTTCAGGAGGGTCTCGGAACTATGGCTACACCTTC. This translates into CASSSGGSRNYGYTF. The chain is built from TRBV27 and TRBJ1-2; no clear D. Germline loops: CDR1 MNHEY, CDR2 SMNVEV (reference sequence). The V end lost 4 bases, the J end lost 2 bases, and 14 bases lay between the germline ends. There are 15 residues in the CDR3.

This clone was seen once. The V and J genes are TRBV7-9 and TRBJ1-5, with D unclear. Trimming cost V 4 bases and J 2 bases, with 3 bases left between them. Looked up from germline, CDR1 is SEHNR and CDR2 is FQNEAQ (reference sequence). This CDR3 contains 12 residues. The CDR3, as DNA: TGTGCCAGCAGCTCCGGCAATCAGCCCCAGCATTTT. It specifies CASSSGNQPQHF.

The rearrangement joins TRBV18 to TRBJ2-1, with a tentative D call TRBD2 (5 bases). With 6 bases removed from V and 6 bases from J, the gap between germline ends came to 18 bases. The CDR3 contains 15 residues. Germline values: CDR1 KGHSH, CDR2 LQKENI. This CDR3 is CASSPPGWDGNEQFF. CDR3 bases: TGTGCCAGCTCCCCGCCGGGGTGGGATGGCAATGAGCAGTTCTTC. Complete variable domain (other parts from reference TRBV18 and TRBJ2-1): NAGVMQNPRHLVRRRGQEARLRCSPMKGHSHVYWYRQLPEEGLKFMVYLQKENIIDESGMPKERFSAEFPKEGPSILRIQQVVRGDSAAYFCASSPPGWDGNEQFFGPGTRLTVL.